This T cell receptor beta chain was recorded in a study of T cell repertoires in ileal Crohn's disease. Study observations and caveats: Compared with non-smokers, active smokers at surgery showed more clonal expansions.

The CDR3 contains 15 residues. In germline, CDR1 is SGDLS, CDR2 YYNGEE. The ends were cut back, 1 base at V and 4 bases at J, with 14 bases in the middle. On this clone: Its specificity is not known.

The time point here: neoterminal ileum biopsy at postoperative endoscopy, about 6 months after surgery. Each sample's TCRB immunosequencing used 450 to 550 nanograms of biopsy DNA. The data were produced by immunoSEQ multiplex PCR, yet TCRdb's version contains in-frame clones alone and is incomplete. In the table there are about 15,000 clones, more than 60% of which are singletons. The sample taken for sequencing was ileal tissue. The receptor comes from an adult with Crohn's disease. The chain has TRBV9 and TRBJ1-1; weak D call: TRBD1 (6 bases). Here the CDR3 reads CASSVSEGGSTEAFF. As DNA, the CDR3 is TGTGCCAGCAGCGTATCCGAGGGGGGGAGCACTGAAGCTTTCTTT.